This section outlines one T cell receptor (beta chain) sequence together with its context. CDR1 and CDR2 (germline): SNHLY, FYNNEI. The trim removed 8 bases at V and 1 base at J, leaving 10 bases unmatched. This CDR3 contains 16 residues. This sample was included in a study of blood T cell repertoires in COVID-19. Clones were sequenced by immunoSEQ multiplex PCR, and TCRdb holds only the in-frame ones, with some missing. Of 150,000 to 200,000 clones listed, around four fifths are singletons. The chain carries TRBV2 and TRBJ2-2; 7 nucleotides match TRBD2. Sequencing was carried out using peripheral blood. The sequence was obtained from a man aged 25-45 years with active or convalescent COVID-19. CDR3 in amino acids: CASGGNGGMNTGELFF. CDR3 coding DNA: TGTGCCAGCGGAGGGAACGGGGGGATGAACACCGGGGAGCTGTTTTTT.